Following are 24 T cell receptor beta chains from one sample sequenced in a study of T cell changes during pregnancy in multiple sclerosis. Using immunoSEQ multiplex PCR, the repertoire was profiled, and TCRdb retains in-frame clones only, with some absent. Among just over 80,000 clones listed, nearly 95% were seen once. The sequencing used peripheral blood, collected in the second trimester of pregnancy. Receptors originate from a female donor with multiple sclerosis, enrolled in a pregnancy study.

The table lists this clone with a count of one. The V call is TRBV10-2, the J call TRBJ2-7; possibly TRBD2 for D (6 bases). The V gene's germline CDR1 is WSHSY and CDR2 SAAADI. V shed 3 bases and J shed 3 bases, with 18 bases lying between them. This CDR3 is 16 amino acids long. The CDR3 DNA reads TGCGCCAGCAGTGAATCGGTCGGTCTAGCGAGCTACGAGCAGTACTTC. Protein sequence: CASSESVGLASYEQYF.

The CDR3 reads CASSLARAENTEAFF. In DNA, the CDR3 is TGTGCCAGCAGCTTAGCGCGGGCAGAAAACACTGAAGCTTTCTTT. This chain connects TRBV7-9 to TRBJ1-1; unclear D gene. The CDR3 is made up of 15 amino acids. Trimming cost V 0 bases and J 2 bases, with 10 bases left between them. The germline V gene encodes CDR1 SEHNR and CDR2 FQNEAQ (reference sequence). Drawing the rest from reference TRBV7-9 and TRBJ1-1, the complete variable domain is DTGVSQNPRHKITKRGQNVTFRCDPISEHNRLYWYRQTLGQGPEFLTYFQNEAQLEKSRLLSDRFSAERPKGSFSTLEIQRTEQGDSAMYLCASSLARAENTEAFFGQGTRLTVV.

The genes are TRBV5-6 and TRBJ2-3, with D uncertain. CDR3 length: 16 residues. Looked up from germline, CDR1 is SGHDT and CDR2 is YYEEEE. V lost 1 base, J lost 0 bases, and 12 bases lay in between. This chain's CDR3 is CASSLQTAASTDTQYF. For the CDR3, the DNA is TGTGCCAGCAGCTTGCAGACTGCCGCTAGCACAGATACGCAGTATTTT.

This rearrangement joins TRBV6-1 to TRBJ1-4; 10 bases map to TRBD1. After removal of 0 bases from V and 5 bases from J, the junction contained 15 bases not matched to a gene. This CDR3 is 20 amino acids long. From germline, CDR1 is MNHNS and CDR2 SASEGT. For the CDR3, the DNA is TGTGCCAGCAGTGAAGCGGTATCGGGACAGGGGTTGGAGAGGAATGAAAAACTGTTTTTT. Translating gives CASSEAVSGQGLERNEKLFF.

The V call is TRBV5-3, the J call TRBJ1-2; no reliable D call. TRBV5-3 is identified as an open reading frame with a role that is uncertain. This CDR3 is 15 amino acids long. With 0 bases removed from V and 4 bases from J, the gap between germline ends came to 13 bases. For the CDR3, the DNA is TGTGCCAGAAGCTTGGCACCGAGATTCGGCTATGGCTACACCTTC. This sequence encodes CARSLAPRFGYGYTF.

The chain joins TRBV2 to TRBJ1-4; 9 nucleotides agree with TRBD1. V lost 4 bases and J lost 8; bases outside the gene matches: 11. This CDR3 is built from 16 residues. CDR1 SNHLY and CDR2 FYNNEI come from the germline V gene. CDR3 amino acids: CASSGRDRDDWEKLFF. The DNA of the CDR3 is TGTGCCAGCAGTGGCCGGGACAGGGACGACTGGGAAAAACTGTTTTTT.

The rearrangement links TRBV19 to TRBJ1-2; possible D gene TRBD1, 6 bases. CDR3 length equals 14 residues. Germline values: CDR1 LNHDA, CDR2 SQIVND (reference sequence). With 6 bases removed from V and 4 bases from J, the gap between germline ends came to 15 bases. CDR3 amino acids: CASSLPDRTYGYTF. The CDR3 bases are TGTGCCAGTAGCCTGCCGGACAGAACCTATGGCTACACCTTC.

The sample holds one count of this clone. The rearrangement joins TRBV11-3 to TRBJ2-1; D is perhaps TRBD1 (6 bases). This CDR3 has 15 amino acids. With 3 bases removed from V and 6 bases from J, the gap between germline ends came to 15 bases. CDR1 is SGHNT and CDR2 is YENEEA in the germline V gene. CDR3 amino acids: CASSFKQGEGNEQFF. For the CDR3, the DNA is TGTGCCAGCAGCTTTAAACAGGGCGAGGGCAATGAGCAGTTCTTC. The full variable domain, completed using reference TRBV11-3 and TRBJ2-1, is EAGVVQSPRYKIIEKKQPVAFWCNPISGHNTLYWYLQNLGQGPELLIRYENEEAVDDSQLPKDRFSAERLKGVDSTLKIQPAELGDSAVYLCASSFKQGEGNEQFFGPGTRLTVL.

V usage is TRBV5-4 and J usage is TRBJ2-7; TRBD1 matches 9 bases. The CDR3 runs to 15 residues. With 4 bases clipped from V and 1 base from J, the junction kept 6 bases outside the gene matches. CDR1 and CDR2 from the germline V gene are SGHNT and YYREEE (reference sequence). The CDR3, as DNA: TGTGCCAGCAGCGCGGACAGGGGCCCTTCCTACGAGCAGTACTTC. Translation gives CASSADRGPSYEQYF.

V is TRBV6-6 and J is TRBJ2-1, with TRBD2 matching over 9 bases. The junction had 9 bases not matched to a gene; V was cut back by 5 bases and J by 7 bases. CDR1 and CDR2 (germline): MNHNY, SVGAGI (reference sequence). CDR3 length equals 15 residues. CDR3 sequence: CASSPGSGRSNEQFF. The CDR3 nucleotides read TGTGCCAGCAGTCCCGGGAGCGGGAGGTCGAATGAGCAGTTCTTC.

V and J are TRBV6-5 and TRBJ1-4; 7 bases fit TRBD1. Germline loops: CDR1 MNHEY, CDR2 SVGAGI. The CDR3 is made up of 14 amino acids. V shed 7 bases, J shed 8 bases, and the junction held 10 bases outside the gene matches. The CDR3 protein is CASKQGPTVEKLFF. CDR3 DNA sequence: TGTGCCAGCAAACAGGGGCCGACGGTAGAAAAACTGTTTTTT.

V and J are TRBV27 and TRBJ1-2; 7 nucleotides line up with TRBD1. This CDR3 comprises 15 residues. Losses at the gene ends were 6 bases for V and 4 bases for J; bases not matched to a gene: 11. CDR1 is MNHEY and CDR2 is SMNVEV in the germline V gene (reference sequence). Here the CDR3 DNA reads TGTGCCAGCAGCCCAGGGGGAGTAGGGACCTATGGCTACACCTTC. It encodes CASSPGGVGTYGYTF.

V is TRBV7-3 and J is TRBJ2-1; 7 bases are a match to TRBD2. The CDR3 spans 17 residues. V trimming: 0 bases; J trimming: 6 bases; junction bases outside the gene matches: 11. Germline CDR1 and CDR2: SGHTA and FQGTGA. The CDR3 spells CASSLTFGGGRGNEQFF. The DNA for the CDR3 is TGTGCCAGCAGCTTAACGTTTGGGGGAGGGCGGGGCAATGAGCAGTTCTTC. Full variable domain (outside the CDR3, taken from reference TRBV7-3 and TRBJ2-1): GAGVSQTPSNKVTEKGKYVELRCDPISGHTALYWYRQSLGQGPEFLIYFQGTGAADDSGLPNDRFFAVRPEGSVSTLKIQRTERGDSAVYLCASSLTFGGGRGNEQFFGPGTRLTVL.

V gene TRBV15 combines with J gene TRBJ2-3; the D is unclear. Germline-derived CDR1 and CDR2 are LNHNV and YYDKDF (reference sequence). V was cut by 0 bases and J by 0 bases, with 7 bases left in between. This CDR3 is built from 15 residues. CDR3 nucleotide sequence: TGTGCCACCAGCAGAGATATCTCTAGCACAGATACGCAGTATTTT. Its translation: CATSRDISSTDTQYF.

The rearrangement joins TRBV6-5 to TRBJ2-1; D unclear. This CDR3 spans 15 amino acids. V was clipped by 2 bases and J by 0 bases, with 8 bases between them. In germline, CDR1 is MNHEY, CDR2 SVGAGI. The DNA for the CDR3 is TGTGCCAGCAGTTACAAACCGAGCTCCTACAATGAGCAGTTCTTC. It is translated as CASSYKPSSYNEQFF.

J is TRBJ1-1 and V is TRBV28; possible D gene TRBD1, 6 bases. Germline-derived CDR1 and CDR2 are MDHEN and SYDVKM. There are 12 residues in the CDR3. V was shortened by 7 bases and J by 8 bases, with 14 bases between the two germline ends. CDR3 sequence (DNA): TGTGCCAGCACGCGGCAGGGGATCGAAGCTTTCTTT. The encoded protein is CASTRQGIEAFF.

J is TRBJ2-1 and V is TRBV4-1, with TRBD1 matching over 7 bases. Germline V gene data show CDR1 as MGHRA and CDR2 as YSYEKL. The CDR3 loop spans 12 amino acids. The ends lost 5 bases at V and 10 bases at J; junction bases unmatched: 5. The CDR3 sequence: CASSVRQGEQFF. In DNA form, the CDR3 reads TGCGCCAGCAGCGTACGACAGGGAGAGCAGTTCTTC.

The CDR3 here is CASSAEDSQIYTEAFF. For the CDR3, the DNA is TGTGCCAGCAGCGCAGAGGACAGCCAAATATACACTGAAGCTTTCTTT. The chain couples TRBV9 to TRBJ1-1; a possible D gene is TRBD1 (6 bases). Trimming took 3 bases from V and 3 from J, leaving 18 bases between them. The CDR3 has 16 residues. The germline CDR1 and CDR2 sequences are SGDLS and YYNGEE.

This chain links TRBV18 with TRBJ2-3, with 7 positions matching TRBD1. Germline V gene data show CDR1 as KGHSH and CDR2 as LQKENI. This CDR3 has 14 amino acids. V lost 2 bases to trimming and J lost 2 bases; unmatched junction nucleotides: 1. CDR3 protein: CASSPTGATDTQYF. CDR3 DNA: TGTGCCAGCTCACCAACAGGGGCCACAGATACGCAGTATTTT.

This chain joins TRBV19 and TRBJ2-7, with D tentatively TRBD1 (6 bases). The CDR3 covers 12 residues. With 3 bases removed from V and 6 bases from J, the gap between germline ends came to 9 bases. Looked up from germline, CDR1 is LNHDA and CDR2 is SQIVND (reference sequence). The CDR3 sequence is CASSISTGEQYF. The DNA for the CDR3 is TGTGCCAGTAGTATCTCGACAGGCGAGCAGTACTTC.

The V call is TRBV7-9, the J call TRBJ2-7; 11 nucleotides match TRBD2. V lost 1 base to trimming and J lost 2 bases; unmatched junction nucleotides: 1. This CDR3 comprises 15 residues. Germline V CDR1 and CDR2: SEHNR, FQNEAQ (reference sequence). CDR3 region: CASSLVSGRAYEQYF. In nucleotides, the CDR3 is TGTGCCAGCAGCTTAGTTAGCGGGAGGGCCTACGAGCAGTACTTC.

V gene TRBV5-1 combines with J gene TRBJ2-2, with 16 bases fitting TRBD2. Losses at the gene ends were 4 bases for V and 6 bases for J; bases not matched to a gene: 9. Germline V lookup: CDR1 SGHRS, CDR2 YFSETQ. This CDR3 has 18 residues. For the CDR3, the DNA is TGCGCCAGCAGCCCGGGACTAGCGGGAGGGCCGAGCGCCGGGGAGCTGTTTTTT. As protein: CASSPGLAGGPSAGELFF.

The CDR3 here is CASSLGLAGDGELFF. In nucleotides, the CDR3 is TGCGCCAGCAGCTTGGGACTAGCGGGAGACGGGGAGCTGTTTTTT. The rearrangement links TRBV5-1 to TRBJ2-2, with 12 positions matching TRBD2. The CDR3 is made up of 15 amino acids. CDR1 SGHRS and CDR2 YFSETQ come from the germline V gene. After removal of 0 bases from V and 7 bases from J, the junction contained 1 base not matched to a gene.

This sequence joins TRBV30 and TRBJ2-7; D may be TRBD1 (6 bases). V lost 0 bases and J 0 bases, leaving 21 bases between the germline ends. The CDR3 totals 18 residues. CDR1 is GTSNPN, CDR2 SVGIG, per germline (reference sequence). The chain's CDR3 is CAWSVYPGDLGSSYEQYF. The CDR3 nucleotides read TGTGCCTGGAGTGTATATCCAGGGGATTTGGGCAGCTCCTACGAGCAGTACTTC.